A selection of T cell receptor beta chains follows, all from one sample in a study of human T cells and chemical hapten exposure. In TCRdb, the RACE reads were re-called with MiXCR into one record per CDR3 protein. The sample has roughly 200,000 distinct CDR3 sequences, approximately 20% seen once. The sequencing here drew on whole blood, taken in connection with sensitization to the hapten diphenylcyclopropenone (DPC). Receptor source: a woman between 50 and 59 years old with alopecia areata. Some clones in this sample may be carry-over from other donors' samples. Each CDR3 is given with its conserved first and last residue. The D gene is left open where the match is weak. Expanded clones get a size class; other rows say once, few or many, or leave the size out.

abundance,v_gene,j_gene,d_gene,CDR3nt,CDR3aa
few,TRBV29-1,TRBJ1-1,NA,TGCAGCGTTCGTAGACATTTGAACACTGAAGCTTTCTTT,CSVRRHLNTEAFF
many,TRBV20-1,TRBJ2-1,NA,TGCAGTGCTAGCTCACCCAGGGGAAATGAGCAGTTCTTC,CSASSPRGNEQFF
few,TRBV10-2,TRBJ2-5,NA,TGCGCCAGCAGTGAGACCGTGCGGGAGACCCAGTACTTC,CASSETVRETQYF
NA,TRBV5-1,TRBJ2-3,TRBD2,TGCGCCAGCAGCTTGGCTTCGGGACTAGCGGGGAGTATGACGCAGTATTTT,CASSLASGLAGSMTQYF
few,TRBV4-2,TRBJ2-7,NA,TGTGCCAGCAGCCAAACGGGATCTCGGGAGCAGTACTTC,CASSQTGSREQYF
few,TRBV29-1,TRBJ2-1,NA,TGCAGCGTTGAGGCCTCCTTCTCCTACAATGAGCAGTTCTTC,CSVEASFSYNEQFF
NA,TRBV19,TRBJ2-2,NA,TGTGCCAGTAGTATAGAAGCGAGCTCGAACACCGGGGAGCTGTTTTTT,CASSIEASSNTGELFF
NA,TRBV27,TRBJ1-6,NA,TGTGCCAGCAGTTTTCTAGGGGGGAATTCACCCCTCCACTTT,CASSFLGGNSPLHF
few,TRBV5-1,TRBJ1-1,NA,TGCGCCAGCAGCTTGGATTGGGGACCCCCTGAAGCTTTCTTT,CASSLDWGPPEAFF
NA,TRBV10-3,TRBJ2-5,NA,TGTGCCATCAGGGCCGACGGGGGCCCCCAAGAGACCCAGTACTTC,CAIRADGGPQETQYF
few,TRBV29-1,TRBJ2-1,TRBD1,TGCAGCGCTTTGCCCAATACTGGGACAGGAAAGTTCTTC,CSALPNTGTGKFF
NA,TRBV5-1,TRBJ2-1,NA,TGCGCCAGCAGCTCCCCTTCGTCGACCTACAATGAGCAGTTCTTC,CASSSPSSTYNEQFF
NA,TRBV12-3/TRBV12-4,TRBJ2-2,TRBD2,TGTGCCAGCAGTTTCAAACTAGCGGAAACCGGGGAGCTGTTTTTT,CASSFKLAETGELFF
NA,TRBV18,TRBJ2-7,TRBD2,TGTGCCAGCTCACCCTCCGGGAGGTTGGACTCCTACGAGCAGTACTTC,CASSPSGRLDSYEQYF
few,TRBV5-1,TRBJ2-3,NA,TGCGCCAGCAGCTTGTGGCAGAGATCAGATACGCAGTATTTT,CASSLWQRSDTQYF
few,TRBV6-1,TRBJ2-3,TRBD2,TGTGCCAGCATCCCTAGCGGGAGCCACACAGATACGCAGTATTTT,CASIPSGSHTDTQYF
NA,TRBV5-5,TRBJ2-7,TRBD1,TGTGCCAGCACCCCCCAGGGGGCAACCTACGAGCAGTACTTC,CASTPQGATYEQYF
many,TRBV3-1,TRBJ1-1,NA,TGTGCCAGCAGGGGGTCGGGGGGCACTGAAGCTTTCTTT,CASRGSGGTEAFF
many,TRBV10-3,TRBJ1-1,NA,TGTGCCACGTCCCGGGACGGAGACACTGAAGCTTTCTTT,CATSRDGDTEAFF
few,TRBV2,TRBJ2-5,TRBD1,TGTGCCAGCAGGCCGGGACAGGCCCTCCTCCAAGAGACCCAGTACTTC,CASRPGQALLQETQYF
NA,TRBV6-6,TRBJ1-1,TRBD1,TGTGCCAGCAGGGACAGGGGGCAGGACACTGAAGCTTTCTTT,CASRDRGQDTEAFF
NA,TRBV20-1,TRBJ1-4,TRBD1,TGCAGTGCTAGTTTTGACAGGGGTAAAAAACTGTTTTTT,CSASFDRGKKLFF
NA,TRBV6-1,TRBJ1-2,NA,TGTGCCAGCAGTGACGGTGACAGAGCATATGGCTACACCTTC,CASSDGDRAYGYTF
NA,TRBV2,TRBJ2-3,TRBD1,TGTGCCAGCAGTGTGGACAGGGGCACAGATACGCAGTATTTT,CASSVDRGTDTQYF
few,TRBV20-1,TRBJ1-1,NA,TGCAGTGCTAGAAACCCAATGAACACTGAAGCTTTCTTT,CSARNPMNTEAFF
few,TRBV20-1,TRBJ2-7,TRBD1,TGCAGTGCTAGAATCCGGGACAGGGGACCAGCGCAGTACTTC,CSARIRDRGPAQYF
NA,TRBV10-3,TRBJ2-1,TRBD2,TGTACCATGGGTACTAGCGGGAGCGACAATGAGCAGTTCTTC,CTMGTSGSDNEQFF
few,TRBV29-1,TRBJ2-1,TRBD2,TGCAGCGTTGAGGTAGCGGGAGCTTACAATGAGCAGTTCTTC,CSVEVAGAYNEQFF
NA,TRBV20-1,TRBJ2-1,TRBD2,TGCAGTGCTAGCTCCGGACTAGCGGCGGTCTCGGAGCAGTTCTTC,CSASSGLAAVSEQFF
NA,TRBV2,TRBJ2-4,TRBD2,TGTGCCAGCAGCAACGGGACTAGCGGGAGTCGAGCCAAAAACATTCAGTACTTC,CASSNGTSGSRAKNIQYF
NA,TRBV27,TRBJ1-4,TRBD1,TGTGCCAGCAGACGCCTCGACAGGGAGGCTGAAAAACTGTTTTTT,CASRRLDREAEKLFF
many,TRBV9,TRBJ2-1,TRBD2,TGTGCCAGCAGCGGCGGGAGCTACTCCTACAATGAGCAGTTCTTC,CASSGGSYSYNEQFF
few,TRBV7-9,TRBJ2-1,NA,TGTGCCAGCAGCTCGCAAATGCAGGGATACAATGAGCAGTTCTTC,CASSSQMQGYNEQFF
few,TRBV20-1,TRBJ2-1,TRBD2,TGCAGTGCTAGACCCAGCGGGAGTCGGTACAATGAGCAGTTCTTC,CSARPSGSRYNEQFF
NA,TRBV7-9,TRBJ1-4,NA,TGTGCCAGCAGCTCCCGACAGGCGCTTAATGAAAAACTGTTTTTT,CASSSRQALNEKLFF
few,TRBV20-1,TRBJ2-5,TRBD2,TGCAGTCCTGGCGGGGGAGCGGGAGTTGGGGAGACCCAGTACTTC,CSPGGGAGVGETQYF
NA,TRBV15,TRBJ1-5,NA,TGTGCCACCAGCAGAGAAACCCGACACAACCAGCATTTT,CATSRETRHNQHF
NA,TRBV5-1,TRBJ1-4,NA,TGCGCCAGCAGCTTGGATCCCCGGGGATCTAATGAAAAACTGTTTTTT,CASSLDPRGSNEKLFF
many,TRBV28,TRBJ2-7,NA,TGTGCCAGCAGTTTAACGTGGGCAGGCCTCTCCTACGAGCAGTACTTC,CASSLTWAGLSYEQYF
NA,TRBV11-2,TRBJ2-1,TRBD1,TGTGCCAGCAGCTTAGTGACAGGGACGAGTGAGCAGTTCTTC,CASSLVTGTSEQFF